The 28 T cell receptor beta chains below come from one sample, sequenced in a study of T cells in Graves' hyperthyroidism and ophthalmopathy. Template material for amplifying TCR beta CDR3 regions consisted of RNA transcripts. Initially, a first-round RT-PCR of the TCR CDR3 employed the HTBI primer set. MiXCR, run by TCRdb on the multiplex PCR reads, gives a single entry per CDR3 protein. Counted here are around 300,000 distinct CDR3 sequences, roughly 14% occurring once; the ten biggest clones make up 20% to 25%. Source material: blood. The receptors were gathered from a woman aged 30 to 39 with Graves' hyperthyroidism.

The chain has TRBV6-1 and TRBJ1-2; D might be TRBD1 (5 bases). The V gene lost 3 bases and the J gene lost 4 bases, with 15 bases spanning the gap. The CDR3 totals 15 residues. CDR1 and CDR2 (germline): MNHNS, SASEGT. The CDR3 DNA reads TGTGCCAGCAGTGATATCGGGGGAGGTGGCTATGGCTACACCTTC. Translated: CASSDIGGGGYGYTF.

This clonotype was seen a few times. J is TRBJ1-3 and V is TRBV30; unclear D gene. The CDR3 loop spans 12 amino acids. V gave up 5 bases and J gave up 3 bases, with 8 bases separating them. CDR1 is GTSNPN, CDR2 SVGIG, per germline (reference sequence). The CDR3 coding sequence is TGTGCCTGGGAGCGGATTGGAAACACCATATATTTT. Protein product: CAWERIGNTIYF. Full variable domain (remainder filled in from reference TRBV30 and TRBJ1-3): SQTIHQWPATLVQPVGSPLSLECTVEGTSNPNLYWYRQAAGRGLQLLFYSVGIGQISSEVPQNLSASRPQDRQFILSSKKLLLSDSGFYLCAWERIGNTIYFGEGSWLTVV.

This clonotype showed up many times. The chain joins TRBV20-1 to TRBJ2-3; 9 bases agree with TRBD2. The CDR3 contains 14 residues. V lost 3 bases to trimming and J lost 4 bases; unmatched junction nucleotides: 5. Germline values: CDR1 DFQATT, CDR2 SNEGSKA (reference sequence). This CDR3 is CSASSREGPDTQYF. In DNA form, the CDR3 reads TGCAGTGCTAGCTCGCGGGAGGGCCCAGATACGCAGTATTTT.

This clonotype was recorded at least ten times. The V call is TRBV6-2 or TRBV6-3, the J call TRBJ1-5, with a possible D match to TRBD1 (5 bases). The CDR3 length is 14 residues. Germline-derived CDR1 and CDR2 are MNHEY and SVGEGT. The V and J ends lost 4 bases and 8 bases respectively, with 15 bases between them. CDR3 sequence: CASSSVDKREPQHF. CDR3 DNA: TGTGCCAGCAGTTCGGTGGACAAACGGGAGCCCCAGCATTTT.

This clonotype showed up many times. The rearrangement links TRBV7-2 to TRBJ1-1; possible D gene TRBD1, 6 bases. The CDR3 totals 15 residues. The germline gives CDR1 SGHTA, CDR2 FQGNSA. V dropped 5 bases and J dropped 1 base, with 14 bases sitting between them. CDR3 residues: CASSLGAGQNTEAFF. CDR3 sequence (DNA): TGTGCCAGCAGCCTGGGGGCAGGGCAGAACACTGAAGCTTTCTTT.

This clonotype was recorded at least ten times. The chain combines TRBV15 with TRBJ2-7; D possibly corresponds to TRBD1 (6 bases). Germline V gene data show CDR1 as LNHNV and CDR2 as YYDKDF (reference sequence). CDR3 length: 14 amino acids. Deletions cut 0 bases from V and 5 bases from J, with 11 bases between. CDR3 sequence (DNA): TGTGCCACCAGCAGAGATCAGGGGCCGGACGAGCAGTACTTC. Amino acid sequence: CATSRDQGPDEQYF.

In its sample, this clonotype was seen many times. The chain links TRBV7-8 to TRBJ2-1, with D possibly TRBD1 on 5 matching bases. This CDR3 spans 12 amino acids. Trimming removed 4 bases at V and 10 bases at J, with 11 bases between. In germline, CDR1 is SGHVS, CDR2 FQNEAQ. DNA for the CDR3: TGTGCCAGCAGCTACCAGGGAAGGGAGCAGTTCTTC. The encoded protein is CASSYQGREQFF.

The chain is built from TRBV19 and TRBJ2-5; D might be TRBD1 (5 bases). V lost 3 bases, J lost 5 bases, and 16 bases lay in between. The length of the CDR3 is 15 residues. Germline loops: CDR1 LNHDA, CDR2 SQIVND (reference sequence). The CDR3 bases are TGTGCCAGTAGTATTGCTCTCCAGGGCCGGGAGACCCAGTACTTC. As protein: CASSIALQGRETQYF.

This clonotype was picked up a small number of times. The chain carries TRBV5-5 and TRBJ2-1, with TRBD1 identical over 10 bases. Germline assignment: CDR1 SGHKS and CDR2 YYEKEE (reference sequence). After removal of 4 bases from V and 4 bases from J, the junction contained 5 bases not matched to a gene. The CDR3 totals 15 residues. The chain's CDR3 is CASSRQGAMYNEQFF. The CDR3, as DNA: TGTGCCAGCAGCCGACAGGGGGCTATGTACAATGAGCAGTTCTTC.

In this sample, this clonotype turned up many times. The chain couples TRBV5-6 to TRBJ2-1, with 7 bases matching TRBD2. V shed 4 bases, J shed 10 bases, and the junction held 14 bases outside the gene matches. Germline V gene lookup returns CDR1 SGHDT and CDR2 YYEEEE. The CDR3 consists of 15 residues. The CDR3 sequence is CASSPAGAGAGEQFF. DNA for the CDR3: TGTGCCAGCAGCCCCGCTGGGGCGGGAGCAGGGGAGCAGTTCTTC. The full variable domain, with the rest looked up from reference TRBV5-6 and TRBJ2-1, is DAGVTQSPTHLIKTRGQQVTLRCSPKSGHDTVSWYQQALGQGPQFIFQYYEEEERQRGNFPDRFSGHQFPNYSSELNVNALLLGDSALYLCASSPAGAGAGEQFFGPGTRLTVL.

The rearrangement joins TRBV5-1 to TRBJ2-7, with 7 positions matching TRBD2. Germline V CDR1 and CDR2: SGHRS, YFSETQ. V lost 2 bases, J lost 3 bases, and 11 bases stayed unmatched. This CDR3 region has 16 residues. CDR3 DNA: TGCGCCAGCAGCTTCGGCGGGAGTGGTTCCGGCTACGAGCAGTACTTC. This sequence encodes CASSFGGSGSGYEQYF.

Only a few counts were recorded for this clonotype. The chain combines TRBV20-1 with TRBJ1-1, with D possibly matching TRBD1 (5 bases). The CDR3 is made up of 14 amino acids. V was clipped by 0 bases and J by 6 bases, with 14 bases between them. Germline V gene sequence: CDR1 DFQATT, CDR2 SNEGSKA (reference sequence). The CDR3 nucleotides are TGCAGTGCTAGAGATTCCCTCACGGGGGCTGAAGCTTTCTTT. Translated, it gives CSARDSLTGAEAFF.

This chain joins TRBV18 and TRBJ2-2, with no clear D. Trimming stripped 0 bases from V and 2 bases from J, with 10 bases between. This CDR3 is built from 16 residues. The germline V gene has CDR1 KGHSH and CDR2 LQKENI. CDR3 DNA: TGTGCCAGCTCACCACCGGGTCGGATCAACACCGGGGAGCTGTTTTTT. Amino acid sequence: CASSPPGRINTGELFF.

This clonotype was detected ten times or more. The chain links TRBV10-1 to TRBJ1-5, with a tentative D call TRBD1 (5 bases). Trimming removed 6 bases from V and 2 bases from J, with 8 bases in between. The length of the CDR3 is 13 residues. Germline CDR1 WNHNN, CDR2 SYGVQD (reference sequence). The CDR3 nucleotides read TGCGCCAGCAGAGGGGCCGGCAATCAGCCCCAGCATTTT. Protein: CASRGAGNQPQHF.

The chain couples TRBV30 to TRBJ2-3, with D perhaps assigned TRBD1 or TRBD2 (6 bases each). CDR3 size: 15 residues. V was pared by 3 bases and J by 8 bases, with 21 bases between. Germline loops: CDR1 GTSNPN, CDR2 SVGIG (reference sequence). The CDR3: CAWSPLRGQTGTQYF. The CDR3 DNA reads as TGTGCCTGGAGCCCTCTCCGGGGGCAAACGGGTACGCAGTATTTT. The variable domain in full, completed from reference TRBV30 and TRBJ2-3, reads SQTIHQWPATLVQPVGSPLSLECTVEGTSNPNLYWYRQAAGRGLQLLFYSVGIGQISSEVPQNLSASRPQDRQFILSSKKLLLSDSGFYLCAWSPLRGQTGTQYFGPGTRLTVL.

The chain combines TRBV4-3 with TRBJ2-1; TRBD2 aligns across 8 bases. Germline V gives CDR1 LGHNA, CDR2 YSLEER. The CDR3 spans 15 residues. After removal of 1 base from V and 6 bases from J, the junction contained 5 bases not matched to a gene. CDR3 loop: CASSQVDRGGNEQFF. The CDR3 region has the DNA TGCGCCAGCAGCCAAGTTGATCGGGGGGGCAATGAGCAGTTCTTC.

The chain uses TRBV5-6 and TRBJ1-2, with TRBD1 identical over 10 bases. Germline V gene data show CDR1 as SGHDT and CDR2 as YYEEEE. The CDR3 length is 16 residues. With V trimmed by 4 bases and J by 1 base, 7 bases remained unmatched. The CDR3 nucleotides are TGTGCCAGCAGCGAGGGACAGGGGATGAGTAACTATGGCTACACCTTC. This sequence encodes CASSEGQGMSNYGYTF.

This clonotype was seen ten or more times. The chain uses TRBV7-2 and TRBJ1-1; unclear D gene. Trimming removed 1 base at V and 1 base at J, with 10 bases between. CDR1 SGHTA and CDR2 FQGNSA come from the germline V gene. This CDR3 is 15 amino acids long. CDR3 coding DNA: TGTGCCAGCAGCTTAGTTGCGCAGAAGAACACTGAAGCTTTCTTT. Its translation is CASSLVAQKNTEAFF. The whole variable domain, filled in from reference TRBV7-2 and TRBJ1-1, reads GAGVSQSPSNKVTEKGKDVELRCDPISGHTALYWYRQSLGQGLEFLIYFQGNSAPDKSGLPSDRFSAERTGGSVSTLTIQRTQQEDSAVYLCASSLVAQKNTEAFFGQGTRLTVV.

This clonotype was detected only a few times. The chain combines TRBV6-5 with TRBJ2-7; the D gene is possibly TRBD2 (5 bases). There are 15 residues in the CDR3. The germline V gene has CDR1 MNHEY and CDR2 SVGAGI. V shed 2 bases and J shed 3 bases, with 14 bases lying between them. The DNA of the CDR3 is TGTGCCAGCAGTTACGAGGAGGACTTTGGCTACGAGCAGTACTTC. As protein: CASSYEEDFGYEQYF.

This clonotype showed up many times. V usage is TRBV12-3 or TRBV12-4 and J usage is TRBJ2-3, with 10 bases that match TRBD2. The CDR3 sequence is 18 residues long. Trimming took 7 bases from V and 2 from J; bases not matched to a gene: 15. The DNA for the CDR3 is TGTGCCAGCAAGTTTAGGAGCCCCGGGACTAGCGCCACAGATACGCAGTATTTT. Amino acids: CASKFRSPGTSATDTQYF.

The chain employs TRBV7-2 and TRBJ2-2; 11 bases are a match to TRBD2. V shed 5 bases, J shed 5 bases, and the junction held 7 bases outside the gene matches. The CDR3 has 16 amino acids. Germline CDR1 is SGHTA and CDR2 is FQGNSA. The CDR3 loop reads CASSARLAGSTGELFF. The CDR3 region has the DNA TGTGCCAGCAGCGCCAGACTAGCGGGGTCGACCGGGGAGCTGTTTTTT.

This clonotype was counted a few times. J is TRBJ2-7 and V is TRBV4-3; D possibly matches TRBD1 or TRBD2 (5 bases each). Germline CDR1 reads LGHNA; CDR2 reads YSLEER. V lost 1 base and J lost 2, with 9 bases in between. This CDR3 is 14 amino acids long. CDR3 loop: CASSQGTGPYEQYF. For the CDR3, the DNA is TGCGCCAGCAGCCAAGGTACGGGGCCCTACGAGCAGTACTTC.

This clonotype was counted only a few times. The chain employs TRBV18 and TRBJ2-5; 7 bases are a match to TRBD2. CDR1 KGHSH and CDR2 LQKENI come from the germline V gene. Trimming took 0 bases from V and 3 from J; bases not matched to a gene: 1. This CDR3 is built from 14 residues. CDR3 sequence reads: CASSPPGLKETQYF. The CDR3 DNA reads TGTGCCAGCTCACCACCGGGACTAAAAGAGACCCAGTACTTC.

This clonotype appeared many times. The CDR3 here is CASSPTSGGQDTQYF. The CDR3 DNA reads as TGTGCCAGCAGCCCAACTAGCGGAGGCCAGGATACGCAGTATTTT. The gene calls are TRBV7-3 and TRBJ2-3, with 8 bases that match TRBD2. The CDR3 loop spans 15 amino acids. Germline V gives CDR1 SGHTA, CDR2 FQGTGA. V was pared by 5 bases and J by 6 bases, with 10 bases of the junction left unmatched.

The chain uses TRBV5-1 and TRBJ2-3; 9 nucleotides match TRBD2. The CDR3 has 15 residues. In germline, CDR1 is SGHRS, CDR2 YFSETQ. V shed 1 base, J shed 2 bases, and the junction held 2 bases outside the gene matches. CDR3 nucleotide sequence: TGCGCCAGCAGCTTGAGCGGGAGGAACACAGATACGCAGTATTTT. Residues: CASSLSGRNTDTQYF.

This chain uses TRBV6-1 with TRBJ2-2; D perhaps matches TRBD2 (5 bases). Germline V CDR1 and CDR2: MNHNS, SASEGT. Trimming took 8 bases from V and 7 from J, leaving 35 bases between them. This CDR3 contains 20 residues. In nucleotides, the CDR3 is TGTGCCAGCCCCGAATTCGGGGATCTCCAACCTACGTCTGAAATCGGGGAGCTGTTTTTT. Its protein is CASPEFGDLQPTSEIGELFF.

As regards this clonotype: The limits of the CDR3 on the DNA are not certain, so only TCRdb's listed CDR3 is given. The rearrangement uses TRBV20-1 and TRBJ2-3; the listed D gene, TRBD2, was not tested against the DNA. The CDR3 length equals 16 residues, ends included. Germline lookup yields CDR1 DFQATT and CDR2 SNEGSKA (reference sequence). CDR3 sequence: CSAGVFGRGNTDTQGF.

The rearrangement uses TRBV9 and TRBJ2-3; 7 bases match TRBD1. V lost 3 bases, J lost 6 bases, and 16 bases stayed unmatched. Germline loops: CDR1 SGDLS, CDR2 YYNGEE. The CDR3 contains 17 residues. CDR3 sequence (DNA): TGTGCCAGCAGCGAGCTATCCGGGACAGCGTGGTCGGATACGCAGTATTTT. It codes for CASSELSGTAWSDTQYF.